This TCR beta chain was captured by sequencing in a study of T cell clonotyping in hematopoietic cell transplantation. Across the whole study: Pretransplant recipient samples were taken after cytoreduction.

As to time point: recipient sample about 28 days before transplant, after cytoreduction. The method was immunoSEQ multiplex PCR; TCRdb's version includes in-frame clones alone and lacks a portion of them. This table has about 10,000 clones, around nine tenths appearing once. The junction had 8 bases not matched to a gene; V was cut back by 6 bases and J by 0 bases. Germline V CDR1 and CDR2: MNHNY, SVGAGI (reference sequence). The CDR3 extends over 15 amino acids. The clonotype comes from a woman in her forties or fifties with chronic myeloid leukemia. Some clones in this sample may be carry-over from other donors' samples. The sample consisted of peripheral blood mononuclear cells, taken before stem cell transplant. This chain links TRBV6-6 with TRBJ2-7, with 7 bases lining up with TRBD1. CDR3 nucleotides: TGTGCCAGCAGCCCCCCCGGGACAGCCTCCTACGAGCAGTACTTC. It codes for CASSPPGTASYEQYF.